The sequence of this TCR beta chain was determined in a study of T-cell memory formation after mild COVID-19. About the study: Clusters of TCRs were largely donor specific. Findings and caveats of the study: CD4/CD8 balance characterized clones contracting day 15 to 85, and CD4+ skew characterized later expanders. A second wave of clones peaked on day 37, and their SARS-CoV-2 specificity went unconfirmed.

Many counts were recorded for this clonotype. What it recognizes is unknown. TCRdb analysed the 5' RACE reads with MiXCR anew, one entry per CDR3 protein. Seen here are under 300,000 distinct CDR3 sequences, roughly a tenth observed once, and the top ten hold 22%. Trimming shortened V by 1 base and J by 9 bases, and 16 bases separated the two germline ends. Germline V gene sequence: CDR1 DFQATT, CDR2 SNEGSKA (reference sequence). The CDR3 runs to 13 residues. The receptor's source is a man in his late teens or twenties who had mild COVID-19 (a few samples of this study predate the infection). Cell type and time point are not known. Sequenced input: PBMCs or a T cell subset sorted from them (not recorded which). This chain uses TRBV20-1 with TRBJ2-7; D possibly corresponds to TRBD1 (5 bases). The CDR3 protein is CSARGQGSMLQYF. The CDR3 DNA reads as TGCAGTGCTAGAGGGCAGGGTTCGATGCTGCAGTACTTC.